One T cell receptor (beta chain) is described in this entry. Original processing methods: Counts of nucleated cells, estimated from reference gene primer amplification, were obtained. Using immunoSEQ multiplex PCR, the repertoire was profiled, and TCRdb retains in-frame clones only, with some absent. D and trimming were read from the DNA, whereas the V and J calls and clone size are those reported in that table. This table has roughly 100,000 clones, 81% appearing once. These data originate in a study of blood T cell repertoires in COVID-19. Study background: Some COVID-19 samples were acute and others convalescent; all came from the United States, Italy and Spain. PBMCs, B-cell-depleted T cells, or T cells were the source of the cDNA or gDNA that made up the material.

Germline assignment: CDR1 SGHVS and CDR2 FNYEAQ. CDR3 length: 15 amino acids. Deletions cut 5 bases from V and 8 bases from J, with 21 bases between. The specimen sequenced was peripheral blood. V gene TRBV7-6 combines with J gene TRBJ1-2; D call uncertain. This sequence originates from a woman in her seventies with acute or convalescent COVID-19. CDR3 loop: CASSPRGVERGGYTF. Written as DNA, the CDR3 is TGTGCCAGCAGCCCGAGAGGAGTGGAGCGAGGGGGCTACACCTTC.